Sequencing of this T cell receptor beta chain was carried out in a study of blood T cell repertoires in COVID-19. At the level of the study: Donors in the United States, Italy and Spain gave samples during acute or convalescent COVID-19. Sample material is recorded as cDNA or gDNA derived from T cells, B-cell-depleted T cells, or PBMCs.

Enrolment of Seattle patients took place during active infection, and they were followed longitudinally. Some clones are missing from TCRdb's copy, which holds only in-frame ones; the method was immunoSEQ multiplex PCR. The table has 250,000 to 350,000 clones, 65% to 85% seen once. The germline CDR1 and CDR2 sequences are MRHNA and SNTAGT. This CDR3 is 16 amino acids long. The V segment lost 4 bases and the J segment 1 base; nucleotides outside the gene matches: 9. The sequence was collected from a person in their 70s with COVID-19, enrolled during active disease. The V gene is TRBV6-4, the J gene TRBJ1-1; 7 bases fit TRBD1. Sequencing input: peripheral blood. The CDR3 sequence: CASSGAGTAPNTEAFF. The DNA of the CDR3 is TGTGCCAGCAGTGGGGCCGGGACAGCCCCGAACACTGAAGCTTTCTTT.